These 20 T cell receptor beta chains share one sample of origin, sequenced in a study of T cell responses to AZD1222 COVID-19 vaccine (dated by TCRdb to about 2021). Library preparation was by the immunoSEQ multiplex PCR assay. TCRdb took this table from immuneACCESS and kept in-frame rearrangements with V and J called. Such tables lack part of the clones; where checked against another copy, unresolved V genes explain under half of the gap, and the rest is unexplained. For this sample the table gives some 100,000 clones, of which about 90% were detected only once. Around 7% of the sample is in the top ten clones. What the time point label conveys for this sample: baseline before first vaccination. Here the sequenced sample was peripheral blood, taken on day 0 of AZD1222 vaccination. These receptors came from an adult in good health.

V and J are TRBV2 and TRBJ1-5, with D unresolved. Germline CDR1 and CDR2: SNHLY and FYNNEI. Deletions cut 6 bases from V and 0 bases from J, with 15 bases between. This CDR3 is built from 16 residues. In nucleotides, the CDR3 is TGTGCCAGCAGGTGGACCGGAGGGTCTAGCAATCAGCCCCAGCATTTT. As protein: CASRWTGGSSNQPQHF.

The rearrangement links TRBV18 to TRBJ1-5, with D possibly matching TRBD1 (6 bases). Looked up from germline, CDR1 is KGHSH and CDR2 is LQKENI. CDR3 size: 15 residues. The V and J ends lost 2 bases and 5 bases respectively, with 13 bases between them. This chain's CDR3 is CASSPWGEGDQPQHF. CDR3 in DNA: TGTGCCAGCTCACCATGGGGGGAGGGGGATCAGCCCCAGCATTTT.

The CDR3 DNA follows: TGCGCCAGCAGCCACCAACCCGGGGCCCAGGGAGCTAACTATGGCTACACCTTC. Protein: CASSHQPGAQGANYGYTF. J is TRBJ1-2 and V is TRBV4-1; the D gene is possibly TRBD1 (5 bases). CDR3 length: 18 amino acids. Germline V gene data show CDR1 as MGHRA and CDR2 as YSYEKL. Trimming removed 3 bases from V and 0 bases from J, with 20 bases in between.

CDR3 DNA: TGTGCCAGCAGTTTATCGCCGGGGGCAGGGAACACTGAAGCTTTCTTT. Translation gives CASSLSPGAGNTEAFF. The gene calls are TRBV27 and TRBJ1-1, with D possibly matching TRBD1 (6 bases). Between the trimmed V and J ends, which lost 0 bases and 1 base, there was a span of 12 bases. CDR3 size: 16 residues. Germline V gene lookup returns CDR1 MNHEY and CDR2 SMNVEV (reference sequence).

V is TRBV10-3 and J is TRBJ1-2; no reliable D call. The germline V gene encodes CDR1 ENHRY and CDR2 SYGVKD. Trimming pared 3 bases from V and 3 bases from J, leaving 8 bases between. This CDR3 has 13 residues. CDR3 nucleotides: TGTGCCATCAGTGAAGAGAGATACTATGGCTACACCTTC. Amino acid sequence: CAISEERYYGYTF.

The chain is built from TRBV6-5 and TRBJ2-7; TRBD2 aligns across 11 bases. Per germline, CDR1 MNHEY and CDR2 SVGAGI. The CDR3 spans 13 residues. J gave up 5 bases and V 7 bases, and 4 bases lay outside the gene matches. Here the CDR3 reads CASTLAGGDEQYF. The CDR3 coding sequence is TGTGCCAGCACCCTAGCGGGGGGCGACGAGCAGTACTTC.

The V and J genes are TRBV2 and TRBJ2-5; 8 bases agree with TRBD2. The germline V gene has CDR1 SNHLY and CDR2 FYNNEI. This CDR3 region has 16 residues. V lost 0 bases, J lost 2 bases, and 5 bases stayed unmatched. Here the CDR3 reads CASSEALLADQETQYF. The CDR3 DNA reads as TGTGCCAGCAGTGAAGCCCTACTAGCGGATCAAGAGACCCAGTACTTC.

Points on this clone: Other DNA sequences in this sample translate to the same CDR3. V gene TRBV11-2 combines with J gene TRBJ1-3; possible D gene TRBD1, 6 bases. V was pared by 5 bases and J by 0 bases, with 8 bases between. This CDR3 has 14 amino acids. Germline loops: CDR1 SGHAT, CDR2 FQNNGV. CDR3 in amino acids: CASSLDSSGNTIYF. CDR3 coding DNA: TGTGCCAGCAGCCTGGACAGCTCTGGAAACACCATATATTTT.

CDR3 coding DNA: TGCGCCAGCAGCTCGGGGGGACAGGCCTCTGGGGCCAACGTCCTGACTTTC. Protein: CASSSGGQASGANVLTF. The V call is TRBV5-1, the J call TRBJ2-6; D may be TRBD1 (8 bases). The CDR3 sequence is 17 residues long. Trimming removed 3 bases from V and 0 bases from J, with 13 bases in between. Per germline, CDR1 SGHRS and CDR2 YFSETQ.

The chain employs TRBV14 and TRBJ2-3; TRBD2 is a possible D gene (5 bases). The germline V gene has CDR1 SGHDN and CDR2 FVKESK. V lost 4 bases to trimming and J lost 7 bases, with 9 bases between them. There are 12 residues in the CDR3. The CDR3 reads CASSPGIYTQYF. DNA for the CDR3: TGTGCCAGCAGCCCCGGGATCTATACGCAGTATTTT.

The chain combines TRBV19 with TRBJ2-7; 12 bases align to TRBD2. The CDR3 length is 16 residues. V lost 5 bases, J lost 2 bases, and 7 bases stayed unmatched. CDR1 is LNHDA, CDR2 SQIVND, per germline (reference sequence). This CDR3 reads CASSPRTSGETYEQYF. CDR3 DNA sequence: TGTGCCAGTAGTCCACGGACTAGCGGGGAAACCTACGAGCAGTACTTC.

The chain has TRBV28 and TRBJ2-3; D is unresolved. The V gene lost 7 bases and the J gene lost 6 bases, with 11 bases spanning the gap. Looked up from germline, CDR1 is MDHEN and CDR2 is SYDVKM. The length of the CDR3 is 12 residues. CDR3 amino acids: CASTSSPDTQYF. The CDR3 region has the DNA TGTGCCAGCACCTCGTCGCCGGATACGCAGTATTTT.

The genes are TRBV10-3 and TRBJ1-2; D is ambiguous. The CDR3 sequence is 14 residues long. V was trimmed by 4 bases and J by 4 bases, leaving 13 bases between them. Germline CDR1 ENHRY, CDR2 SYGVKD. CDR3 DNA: TGTGCCATCAGTGGCTCCGGGGTTGTCTATGGCTACACCTTC. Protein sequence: CAISGSGVVYGYTF.

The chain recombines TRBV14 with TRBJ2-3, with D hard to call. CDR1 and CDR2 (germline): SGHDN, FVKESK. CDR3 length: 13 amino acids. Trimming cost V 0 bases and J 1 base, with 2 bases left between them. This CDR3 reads CASSQEGTDTQYF. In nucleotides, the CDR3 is TGTGCCAGCAGCCAAGAGGGCACAGATACGCAGTATTTT.

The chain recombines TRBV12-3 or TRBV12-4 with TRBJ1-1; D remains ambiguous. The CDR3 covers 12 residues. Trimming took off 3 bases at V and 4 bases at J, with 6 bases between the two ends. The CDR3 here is CASSFSRTEAFF. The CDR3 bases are TGTGCCAGCAGTTTTAGCCGCACTGAAGCTTTCTTT.

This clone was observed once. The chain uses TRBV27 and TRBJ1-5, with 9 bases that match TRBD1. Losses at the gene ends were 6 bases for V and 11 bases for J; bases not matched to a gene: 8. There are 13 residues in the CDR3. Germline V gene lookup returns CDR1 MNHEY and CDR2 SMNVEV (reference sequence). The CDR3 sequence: CASSHRGPGAQHF. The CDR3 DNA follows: TGTGCCAGCAGCCACAGGGGGCCGGGGGCCCAGCATTTT.

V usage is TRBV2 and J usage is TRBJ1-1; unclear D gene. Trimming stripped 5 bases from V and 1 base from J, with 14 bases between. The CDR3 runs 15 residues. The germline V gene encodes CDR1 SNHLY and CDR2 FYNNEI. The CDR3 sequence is CASSTYLAGNTEAFF. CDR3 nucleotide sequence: TGTGCCAGCAGTACCTACCTCGCAGGGAACACTGAAGCTTTCTTT.

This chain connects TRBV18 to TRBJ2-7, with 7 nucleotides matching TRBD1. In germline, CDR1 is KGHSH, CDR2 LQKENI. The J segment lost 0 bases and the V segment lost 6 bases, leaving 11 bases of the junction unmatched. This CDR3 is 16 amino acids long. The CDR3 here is CASSPPGGVPSYEQYF. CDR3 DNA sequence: TGTGCCAGCTCCCCCCCAGGGGGAGTCCCCTCCTACGAGCAGTACTTC.

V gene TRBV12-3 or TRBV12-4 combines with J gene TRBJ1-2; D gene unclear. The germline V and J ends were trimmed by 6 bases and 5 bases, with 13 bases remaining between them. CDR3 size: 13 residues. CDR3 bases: TGTGCCAGCAGGATGGGAATGGGATATGGCTACACCTTC. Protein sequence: CASRMGMGYGYTF.

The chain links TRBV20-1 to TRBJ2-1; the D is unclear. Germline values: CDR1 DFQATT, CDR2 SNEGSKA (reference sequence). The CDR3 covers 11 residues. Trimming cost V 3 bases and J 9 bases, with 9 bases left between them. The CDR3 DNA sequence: TGCAGTGCTAGGGATAGAATTGAGCAGTTCTTC. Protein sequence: CSARDRIEQFF.